This TCR beta chain was captured by sequencing in a study of cytomegalovirus exposure and HLA in healthy donors. Study details: Early on, a data release was issued that held approximately 92 million unique TCRs from HLA-typed donors.

Germline CDR1 is MNHEY and CDR2 is SVGAGI. The V gene lost 5 bases and the J gene lost 5 bases, with 10 bases spanning the gap. The length of the CDR3 is 13 residues. For this clone: Its antigen is undetermined.

The study ran its PCR with 60 Vbeta and 13 Jbeta primers. Profiled with immunoSEQ multiplex PCR; TCRdb holds only in-frame clones, not every one. The table lists around 140,000 clones, approximately 80% of them singletons. Study-wide points: Some V segments (TRBV6-2 and TRBV6-3 among them) were excluded as indistinguishable. A previous analysis found most TCR beta V segments productive roughly 90% or roughly 30% of the time.

The specimen sequenced was PBMCs. This sequence was found in a female donor in good health and CMV-seropositive. The rearrangement joins TRBV6-5 to TRBJ1-5; D not certain. CDR3 coding DNA: TGTGCCAGCAGTGCAACAGTTTATCAGCCCCAGCATTTT. This translates into CASSATVYQPQHF.